This TCR beta chain derives from a study of T cell responses to AZD1222 COVID-19 vaccine. Whole-study results and caveats: There were repertoire samples only from the period after the peak T cell response.

The table came from immunoSEQ multiplex PCR; TCRdb's copy has only in-frame clones and leaves some out. The table has about 130,000 clones, 75% to 90% seen once; the top ten hold about 5%. In the case of this clone: The antigen is unknown.

Deletions cut 5 bases from V and 8 bases from J, with 13 bases between. The CDR3 consists of 13 residues. The chain combines TRBV12-3 or TRBV12-4 with TRBJ1-5, with D tentatively TRBD1 (5 bases). Sequencing used peripheral blood, obtained on day 0 of AZD1222 vaccination. This sequence originates from an adult in good health. The chain's CDR3 is CASSRQSREPQHF. The CDR3 DNA reads as TGTGCCAGCAGTAGACAGTCAAGGGAGCCCCAGCATTTT.